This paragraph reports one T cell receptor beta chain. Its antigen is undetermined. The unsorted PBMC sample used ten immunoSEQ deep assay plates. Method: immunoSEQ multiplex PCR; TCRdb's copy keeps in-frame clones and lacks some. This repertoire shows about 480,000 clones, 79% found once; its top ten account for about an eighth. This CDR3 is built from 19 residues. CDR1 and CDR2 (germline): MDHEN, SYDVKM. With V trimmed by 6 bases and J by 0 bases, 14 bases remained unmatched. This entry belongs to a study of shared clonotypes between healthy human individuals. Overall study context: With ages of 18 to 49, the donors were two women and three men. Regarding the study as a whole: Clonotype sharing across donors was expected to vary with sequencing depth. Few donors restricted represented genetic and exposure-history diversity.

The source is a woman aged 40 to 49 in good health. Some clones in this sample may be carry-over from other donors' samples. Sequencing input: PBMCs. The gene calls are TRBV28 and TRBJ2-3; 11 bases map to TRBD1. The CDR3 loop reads CASSPLGTGGLLSTDTQYF. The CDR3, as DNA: TGTGCCAGCAGCCCGTTGGGGACAGGGGGACTTCTGAGCACAGATACGCAGTATTTT. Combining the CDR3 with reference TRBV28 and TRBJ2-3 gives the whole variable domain DVKVTQSSRYLVKRTGEKVFLECVQDMDHENMFWYRQDPGLGLRLIYFSYDVKMKEKGDIPEGYSVSREKKERFSLILESASTNQTSMYLCASSPLGTGGLLSTDTQYFGPGTRLTVL.